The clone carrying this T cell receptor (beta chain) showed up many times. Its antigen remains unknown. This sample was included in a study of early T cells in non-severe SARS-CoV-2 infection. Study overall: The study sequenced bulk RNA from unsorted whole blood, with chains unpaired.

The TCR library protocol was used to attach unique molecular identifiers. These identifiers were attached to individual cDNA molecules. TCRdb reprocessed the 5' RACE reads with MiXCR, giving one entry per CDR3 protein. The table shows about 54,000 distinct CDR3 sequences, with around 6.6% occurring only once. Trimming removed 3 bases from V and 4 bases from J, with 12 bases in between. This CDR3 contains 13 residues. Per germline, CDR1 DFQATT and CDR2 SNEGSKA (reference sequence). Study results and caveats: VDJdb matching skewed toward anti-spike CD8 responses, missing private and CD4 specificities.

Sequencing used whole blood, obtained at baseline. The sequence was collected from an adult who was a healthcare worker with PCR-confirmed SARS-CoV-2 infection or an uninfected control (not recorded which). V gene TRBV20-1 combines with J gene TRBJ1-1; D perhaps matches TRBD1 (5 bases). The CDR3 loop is CSASKGRFTEAFF. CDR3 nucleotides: TGCAGTGCTAGTAAGGGGCGCTTCACTGAAGCTTTCTTT.